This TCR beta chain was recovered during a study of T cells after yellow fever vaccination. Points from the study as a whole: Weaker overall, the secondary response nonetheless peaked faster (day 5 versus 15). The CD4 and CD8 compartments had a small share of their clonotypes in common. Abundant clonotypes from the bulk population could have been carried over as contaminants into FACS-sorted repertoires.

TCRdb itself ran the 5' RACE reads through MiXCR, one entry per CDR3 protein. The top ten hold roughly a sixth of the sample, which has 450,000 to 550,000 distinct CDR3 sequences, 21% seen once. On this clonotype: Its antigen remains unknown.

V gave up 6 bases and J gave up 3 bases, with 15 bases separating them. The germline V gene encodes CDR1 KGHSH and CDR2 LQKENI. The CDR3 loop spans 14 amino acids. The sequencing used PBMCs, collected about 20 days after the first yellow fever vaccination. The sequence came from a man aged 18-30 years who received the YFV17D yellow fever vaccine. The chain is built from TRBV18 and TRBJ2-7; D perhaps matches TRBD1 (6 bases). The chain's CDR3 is CASSNGDTVYEQYF. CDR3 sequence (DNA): TGTGCCAGCTCCAACGGGGACACCGTCTACGAGCAGTACTTC.